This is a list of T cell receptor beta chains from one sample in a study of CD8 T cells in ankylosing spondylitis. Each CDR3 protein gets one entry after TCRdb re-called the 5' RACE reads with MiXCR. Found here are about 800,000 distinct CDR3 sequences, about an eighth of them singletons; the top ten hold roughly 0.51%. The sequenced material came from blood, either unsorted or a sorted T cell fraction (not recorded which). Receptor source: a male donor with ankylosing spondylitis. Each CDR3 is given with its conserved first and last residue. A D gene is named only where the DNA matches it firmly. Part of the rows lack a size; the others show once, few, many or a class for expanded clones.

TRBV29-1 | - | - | CSVEEGDLETQYF
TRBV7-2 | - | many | CASSSPFFSEQYF
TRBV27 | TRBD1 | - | CASSFRTGAYYEQYF
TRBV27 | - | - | CASAWIAGELFF
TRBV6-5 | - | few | CASSYGFSNTEAFF
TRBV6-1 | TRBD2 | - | CASTLTRTSGILNNEQFF
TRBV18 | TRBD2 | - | CASSQSGLAGYNEQFF
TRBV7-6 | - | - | CASSPQPRGAGELFF
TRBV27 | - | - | CASSPLGGTSQPQHF
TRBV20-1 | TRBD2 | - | CSAATSGRKDTQYF
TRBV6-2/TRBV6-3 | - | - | CASSELAINTQYF
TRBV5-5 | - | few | CASSLDEPILAYEQYF
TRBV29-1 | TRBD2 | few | CSVLGLADYNEQFF
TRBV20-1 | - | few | CSAFRGDSTDTQYF
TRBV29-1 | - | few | CSVEKGRNTEAFF
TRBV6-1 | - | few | CASSVRDSGNTIYF
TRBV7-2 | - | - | CASSFGLNTDTQYF
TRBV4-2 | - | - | CASSQKDGDGQPQHF
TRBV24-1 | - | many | CATSDVEGDGFHEQFF
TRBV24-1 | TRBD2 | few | CATSGGRARSYNEQFF
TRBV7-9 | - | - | CASSLVQPPYGYTF
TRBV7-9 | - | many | CASSWTATGNTIYF
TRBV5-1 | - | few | CASSSDTGLTQHF
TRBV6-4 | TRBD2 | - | CASSDSGDVNEQFF
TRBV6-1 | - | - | CASSPRTRTGFSYEQYF
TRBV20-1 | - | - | CSAMPLAHSYEQYF
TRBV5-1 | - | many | CASSLERHEAFF
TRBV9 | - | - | CASSVEVNSPLHF
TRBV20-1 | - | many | CSARDNTGELFF
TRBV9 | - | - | CASTPEGRRSYGYTF
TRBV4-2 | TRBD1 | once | CASSQGGTGGGYTF
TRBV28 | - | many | CASSSPGSTDTQYF
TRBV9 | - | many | CASSVAGSYNEQFF
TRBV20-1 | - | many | CSASPLAPVGNEQFF
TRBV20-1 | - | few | CSAPAGGTDTQYF
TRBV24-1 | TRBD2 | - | CATSDLRGGPVETQYF
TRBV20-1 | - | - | CSASTSLSYEQYF
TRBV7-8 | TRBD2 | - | CASSTLLAGFYNEQFF
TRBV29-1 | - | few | CSVEGRGGDDTEAFF
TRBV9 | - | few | CASSVVGQSTDTQYF
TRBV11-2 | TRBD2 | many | CASSPLAGPVYNEQFF
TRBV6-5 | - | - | CASSYTGATGGLFF
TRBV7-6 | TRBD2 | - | CASSVDSGSGTDTQYF
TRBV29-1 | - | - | CSGGEGYGYTF
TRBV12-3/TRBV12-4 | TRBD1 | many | CASSPGGANTGELFF
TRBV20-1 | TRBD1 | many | CSAQNRGPNEQYF
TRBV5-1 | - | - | CASSPDTSYEQYF
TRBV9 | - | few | CASSAAWGNTIYF
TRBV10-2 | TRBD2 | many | CASSEGLAGEGEQFF
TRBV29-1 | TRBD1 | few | CSVEGKQGSYTEAFF
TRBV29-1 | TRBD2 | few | CSVYGLAGYEQYF
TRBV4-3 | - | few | CASSQDRRGSYEQYF
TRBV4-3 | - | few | CASSEDPRYGYTF